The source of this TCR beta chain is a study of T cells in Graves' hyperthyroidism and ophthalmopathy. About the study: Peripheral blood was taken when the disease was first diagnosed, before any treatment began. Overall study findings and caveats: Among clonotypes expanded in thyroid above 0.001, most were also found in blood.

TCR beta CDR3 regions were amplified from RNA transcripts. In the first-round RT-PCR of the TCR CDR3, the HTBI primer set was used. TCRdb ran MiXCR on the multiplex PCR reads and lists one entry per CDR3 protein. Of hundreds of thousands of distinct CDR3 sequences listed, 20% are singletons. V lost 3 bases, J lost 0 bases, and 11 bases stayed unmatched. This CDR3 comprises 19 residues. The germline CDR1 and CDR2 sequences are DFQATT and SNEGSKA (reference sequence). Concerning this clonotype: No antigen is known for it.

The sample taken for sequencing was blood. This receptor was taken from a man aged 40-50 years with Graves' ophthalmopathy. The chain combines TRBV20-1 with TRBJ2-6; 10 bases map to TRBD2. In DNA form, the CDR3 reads TGCAGTGCTAGTGAAGAACCGGGACTAGCGAGCTCTGGGGCCAACGTCCTGACTTTC. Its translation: CSASEEPGLASSGANVLTF.